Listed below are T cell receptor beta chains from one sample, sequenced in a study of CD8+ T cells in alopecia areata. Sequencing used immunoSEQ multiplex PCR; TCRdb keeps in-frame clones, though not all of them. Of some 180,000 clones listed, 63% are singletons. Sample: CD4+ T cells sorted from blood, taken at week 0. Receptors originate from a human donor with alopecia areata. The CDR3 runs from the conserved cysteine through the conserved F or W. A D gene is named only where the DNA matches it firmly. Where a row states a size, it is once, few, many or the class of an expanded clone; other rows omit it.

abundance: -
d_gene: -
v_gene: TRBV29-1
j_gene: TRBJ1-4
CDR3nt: TGCAGCGTTAAGCACGAAAAACTGTTTTTT
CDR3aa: CSVKHEKLFF

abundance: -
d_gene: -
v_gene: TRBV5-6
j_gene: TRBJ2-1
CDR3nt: TGTGCCAGCAGCTTGAGGGGTTCCTACAATGAGCAGTTCTTC
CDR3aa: CASSLRGSYNEQFF

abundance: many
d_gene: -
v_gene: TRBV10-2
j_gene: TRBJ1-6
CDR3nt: TGCGCCAGCAGTGAGGGTTTGGTTTCACCCCTCCACTTT
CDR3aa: CASSEGLVSPLHF

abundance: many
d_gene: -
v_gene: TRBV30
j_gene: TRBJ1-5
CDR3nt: TGTGCCTGGAGTGTTTGGGGGGGCAATCAGCCCCAGCATTTT
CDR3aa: CAWSVWGGNQPQHF

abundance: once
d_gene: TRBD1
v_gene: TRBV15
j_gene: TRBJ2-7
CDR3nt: TGTGCCACCAGCAGAGATACAGGGGGAGGCGAGCAGTACTTC
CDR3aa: CATSRDTGGGEQYF

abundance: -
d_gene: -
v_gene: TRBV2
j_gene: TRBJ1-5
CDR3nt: TGTGCCAGCAGTAGGAGGGATCAGCCCCAGCATTTT
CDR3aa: CASSRRDQPQHF

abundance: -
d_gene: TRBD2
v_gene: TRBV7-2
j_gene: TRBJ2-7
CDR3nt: TGTGCCAGCAGCCCGGGACTAACGCTCCGGCAGTACTTC
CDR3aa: CASSPGLTLRQYF

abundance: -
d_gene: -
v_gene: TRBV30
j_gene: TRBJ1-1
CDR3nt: TGTGCCTGGAAGGCAGGGACGGGCACTGAAGCTTTCTTT
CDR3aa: CAWKAGTGTEAFF

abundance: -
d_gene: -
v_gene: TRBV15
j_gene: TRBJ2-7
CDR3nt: TGTGCCACCAGCAGAGGTGCTGGCCCCTACGAGCAGTACTTC
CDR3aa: CATSRGAGPYEQYF

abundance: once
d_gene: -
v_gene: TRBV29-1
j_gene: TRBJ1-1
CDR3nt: TGCAGCGTGTCAAGGCAAATGAACACTGAAGCTTTCTTT
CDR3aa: CSVSRQMNTEAFF

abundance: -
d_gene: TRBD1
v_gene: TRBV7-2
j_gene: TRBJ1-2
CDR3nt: TGTGCCAGCAGCTTAACAGGGGGCCTTAACTATGGCTACACCTTC
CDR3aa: CASSLTGGLNYGYTF

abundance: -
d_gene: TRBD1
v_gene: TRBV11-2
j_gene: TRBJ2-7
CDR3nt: TGTGCCAGCAGCCCTCGGACAGGGGCGTACGAGCAGTACTTC
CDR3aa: CASSPRTGAYEQYF

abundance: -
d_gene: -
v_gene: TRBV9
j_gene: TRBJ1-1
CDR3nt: TGTGCCAGCAGCGTATCCACAGAGTTGAACACTGAAGCTTTCTTT
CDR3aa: CASSVSTELNTEAFF

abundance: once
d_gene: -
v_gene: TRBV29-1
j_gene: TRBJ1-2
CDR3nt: TGCAGCGTTGTAAGGGTCGAGAACTATGGCTACACCTTC
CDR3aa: CSVVRVENYGYTF

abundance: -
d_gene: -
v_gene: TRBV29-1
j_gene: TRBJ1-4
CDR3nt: TGCAGCGCCGAGGAGGGTGAAAAACTGTTTTTT
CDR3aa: CSAEEGEKLFF

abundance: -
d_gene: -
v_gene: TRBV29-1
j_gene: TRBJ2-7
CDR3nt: TGCAGCGTTGCTCCGACAGTATTAGGCGAGCAGTACTTC
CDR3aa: CSVAPTVLGEQYF

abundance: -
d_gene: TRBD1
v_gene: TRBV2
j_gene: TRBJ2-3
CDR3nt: TGTGCCAGTAGAGAGGGACAGATCACAGATACGCAGTATTTT
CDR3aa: CASREGQITDTQYF

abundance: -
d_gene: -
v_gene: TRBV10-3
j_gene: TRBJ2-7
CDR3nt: TGTGCCATCAGCGAGCTTAGAGACGAGCAGTACTTC
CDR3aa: CAISELRDEQYF

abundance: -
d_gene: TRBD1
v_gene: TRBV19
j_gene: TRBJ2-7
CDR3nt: TGTGCCAGTAGTGCGGAACAGGGGGCTCTCACCTACGAGCAGTACTTC
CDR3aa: CASSAEQGALTYEQYF

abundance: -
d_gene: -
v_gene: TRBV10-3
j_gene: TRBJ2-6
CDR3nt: TGTGCCATCAGTGCTGGGGCCAACGTCCTGACTTTC
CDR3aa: CAISAGANVLTF

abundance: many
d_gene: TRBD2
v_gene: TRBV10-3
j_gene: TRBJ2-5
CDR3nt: TGTGCCATCAGTGAACTAGCGGGGAGCCAAGAGACCCAGTACTTC
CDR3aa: CAISELAGSQETQYF

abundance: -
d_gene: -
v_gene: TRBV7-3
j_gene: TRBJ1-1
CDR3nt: TGTGCCAGCAGTTCCCAAGGACAGACTGAAGCTTTCTTT
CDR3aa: CASSSQGQTEAFF